This T cell receptor (beta chain) was documented in a study of T cell clonotyping in hematopoietic cell transplantation. Looking at the study overall: Recipients' pretransplant samples followed cytoreduction.

Per germline, CDR1 DFQATT and CDR2 SNEGSKA (reference sequence). The V end was cut by 5 bases, the J end by 6 bases, with 11 bases between. The CDR3 consists of 11 residues. The time point denotes: recipient sample about 28 days before transplant, after cytoreduction. Some clones are missing from TCRdb's copy, which holds only in-frame ones; the method was immunoSEQ multiplex PCR. The profile covers 27,000 or so clones, with 60% to 75% appearing a single time and 5% to 6.5% taken by the ten largest. Study-level findings and limits: At the given depth, recipient repertoires were over 95% de novo clonotypes.

With regard to this clone: Its antigen is as yet unknown.

This clonotype was obtained from a man aged 45-65 years with myelodysplastic syndrome. Some clones in this sample may be carry-over from other donors' samples. This material consisted of peripheral blood mononuclear cells, taken before stem cell transplant. This chain joins TRBV20-1 and TRBJ2-7, with D unresolved. CDR3 sequence: CSAADSFEQYF. CDR3 bases: TGCAGTGCTGCTGACTCGTTCGAGCAGTACTTC.